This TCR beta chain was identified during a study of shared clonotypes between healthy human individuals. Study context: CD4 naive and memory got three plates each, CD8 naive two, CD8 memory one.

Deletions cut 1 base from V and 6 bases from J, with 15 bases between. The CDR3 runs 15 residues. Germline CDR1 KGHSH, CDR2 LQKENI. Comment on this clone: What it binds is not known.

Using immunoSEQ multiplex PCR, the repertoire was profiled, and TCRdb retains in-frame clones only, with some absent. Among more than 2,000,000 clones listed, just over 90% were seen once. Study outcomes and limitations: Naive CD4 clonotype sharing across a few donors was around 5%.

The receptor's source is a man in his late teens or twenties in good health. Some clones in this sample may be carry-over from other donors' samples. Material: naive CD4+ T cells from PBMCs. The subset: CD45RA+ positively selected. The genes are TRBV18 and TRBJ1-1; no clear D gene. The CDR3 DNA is TGTGCCAGCTCACCACTATATAGGGATCGGGCTGAAGCTTTCTTT. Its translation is CASSPLYRDRAEAFF.